A selection of T cell receptor beta chains follows, all from one sample in a study of cytomegalovirus exposure and HLA in healthy donors. This table comes from immunoSEQ multiplex PCR, and its TCRdb copy is limited to in-frame clones, with some not included. The sample contains 130,000 to 150,000 clones, roughly 77% of which appear only once. The source material was PBMCs. The receptors stem from a man aged 25-45 years in good health and CMV-seronegative. Both conserved end residues are part of each CDR3. The order of the fields is V gene, J gene, D gene, clone size, CDR3 DNA, CDR3 protein. A D gene is named only where the DNA matches it firmly. Clone sizes are given selectively: once, few, many, or a class where the clone is expanded.

TRBV2	TRBJ2-7	TRBD1	.	TGTGCCAGCAGTGTCCCCCAGGACAGGGGAATCTACGAGCAGTACTTC	CASSVPQDRGIYEQYF
TRBV28	TRBJ1-2	.	.	TGTGCCAGCAGTAAGCCGGGGACTATTTTCTATGGCTACACCTTC	CASSKPGTIFYGYTF
TRBV7-6	TRBJ1-1	.	.	TGTGCCAGCAACGTGGGTGGGGGGGCGGACACTGAAGCTTTCTTT	CASNVGGGADTEAFF
TRBV2	TRBJ2-1	.	.	TGTGCCAGCAGTGGGGGCGGTGAAAGCTCCTACAATGAGCAGTTCTTC	CASSGGGESSYNEQFF
TRBV2	TRBJ2-5	.	.	TGTGCCAGCAGTCCGGGACACACGACGGAGACCCAGTACTTC	CASSPGHTTETQYF
TRBV5-6	TRBJ2-7	TRBD2	.	TGTGCCAGCAGCTCTCCGGGACTAGCAGCCTTTCGTGACGAGCAGTACTTC	CASSSPGLAAFRDEQYF
TRBV19	TRBJ1-5	TRBD1	few	TGTGCCGCAGGGGGGATTAACCAGCCCCAGCATTTT	CAAGGINQPQHF
TRBV15	TRBJ2-7	.	.	TGTGCCACCAGCAGAGGGAAGGAGGTATACTACGAGCAGTACTTC	CATSRGKEVYYEQYF
TRBV6-5	TRBJ1-1	.	.	TGTGCCATTACCAGGGGCACTGAAGCTTTCTTT	CAITRGTEAFF
TRBV5-1	TRBJ2-3	.	.	TGCGCCAGCAGCCGTTGGACAGTAGTAGATACGCAGTATTTT	CASSRWTVVDTQYF
TRBV7-3	TRBJ2-2	.	.	TGTGCCAGCAGCTTAACGGACAGTACCGGGGAGCTGTTTTTT	CASSLTDSTGELFF
TRBV5-4	TRBJ2-5	.	.	TGTGCCAGCAGCTTTAATAGGGGATCTGTTGTAGAGACCCAGTACTTC	CASSFNRGSVVETQYF
TRBV19	TRBJ2-7	.	.	TGTGCCAGTAGTTGGGGCCTAGCCGGGACCGCGGGGTCCTACGAGCAGTACTTC	CASSWGLAGTAGSYEQYF
TRBV4-1	TRBJ2-4	TRBD2	.	TGCGCCAGCAGCCGGGGACTAGCGGGGGGACTAGCCAAAAACATTCAGTACTTC	CASSRGLAGGLAKNIQYF
TRBV6-5	TRBJ1-4	.	.	TGTGCCAGCAGTGACAGGTGGTCTAATGAAAAACTGTTTTTT	CASSDRWSNEKLFF
TRBV6-5	TRBJ2-7	.	few	TGTGCCAGCAGTTACGGTACAGGGAAAACCTACGAGCAGTACTTC	CASSYGTGKTYEQYF
TRBV19	TRBJ1-1	.	few	TGTGCCAGTAGTGGGGGCAGAGTAGGTGAAGCTTTCTTT	CASSGGRVGEAFF
TRBV4-1	TRBJ2-3	.	.	TGCGCCAGCAGCCAACCCCTGGGACTGAGCACAGATACGCAGTATTTT	CASSQPLGLSTDTQYF
TRBV4-1	TRBJ1-1	TRBD1	.	TGCGCCAGCAGCGCAACCCTACAGGGGAAGAGGAACACTGAAGCTTTCTTT	CASSATLQGKRNTEAFF
TRBV6-1	TRBJ2-7	TRBD2	.	TGTGCCAGCACCAAGGGACTAGCGGGAGTCGAGCAGTACTTC	CASTKGLAGVEQYF
TRBV5-4	TRBJ2-6	TRBD1	.	TGTGCCAGCAGCTTGTTGTGGACAGGGGGCACCCCTGGGGCCAACGTCCTGACTTTC	CASSLLWTGGTPGANVLTF
TRBV5-1	TRBJ2-7	TRBD2	once	TGCGCCAGCAGCTTTGCGGGGGGAGACGAGCAGTACTTC	CASSFAGGDEQYF